This TCR beta chain is drawn from a study of siplizumab effects on memory and regulatory T cells. Whole-study results and caveats: Confirmatory evidence of suppressive function in proliferating siplizumab-culture Tregs was not obtained. In the presence of siplizumab, alloreactive sequences traceable to unstimulated CD4+ memory cells were significantly reduced.

Germline V gives CDR1 SGHRS, CDR2 YFSETQ. The J segment lost 4 bases and the V segment lost 3 bases, leaving 15 bases of the junction unmatched. This CDR3 is 18 amino acids long. About this clone itself: The antigen is undetermined.

Some 10^5 TCR templates were measured in each sample. TCRdb's table, derived via immunoSEQ multiplex PCR, lists solely in-frame clones and lacks some. Of about 94,000 clones in the sample, 94% were seen once. This TCR was sampled from a human donor in good health. This chain links TRBV5-1 with TRBJ2-7, with TRBD1 identical over 11 bases. The sequencing sample was made of non-Treg CD4+ T cells sorted from blood. The CDR3 sequence is CASSSTTGQGAFIYEQYF. The CDR3 nucleotides are TGCGCCAGCAGCTCCACAACAGGACAGGGGGCTTTTATTTACGAGCAGTACTTC.